This passage covers 5 T cell receptor beta chains from one sample sequenced in a study of CD4 T cells in relation to SARS-CoV-2 and coronaviruses. The assay was immunoSEQ multiplex PCR, and TCRdb's table has in-frame clones only and misses some. The table lists under 25,000 clones, just under 80% of them singletons. For these receptors, no antigen is known. Before the COVID-19 pandemic, during about 2010-2018, CD4+ T cells were taken from unexposed donors. The cells were cultured for 10 days before CD4+ T cells were isolated. Sequenced input: CD4+ T cells from PBMCs, cultured in vitro. Receptor source: a human donor in good health.

This chain joins TRBV7-9 and TRBJ1-5; D might be TRBD1 (5 bases). Germline-derived CDR1 and CDR2 are SEHNR and FQNEAQ (reference sequence). Trimming removed 8 bases from V and 1 base from J, with 18 bases in between. This CDR3 is 16 amino acids long. This CDR3 reads CASGGAGLGSNQPQHF. In DNA form, the CDR3 reads TGTGCCAGCGGAGGGGCAGGTTTGGGAAGCAATCAGCCCCAGCATTTT.

The J gene is TRBJ2-3, the V gene TRBV5-4; D uncertain. Trimming removed 0 bases from V and 6 bases from J, with 11 bases in between. Germline CDR1 SGHNT, CDR2 YYREEE (reference sequence). The CDR3 totals 14 residues. CDR3 sequence reads: CASSLGLSDDTQYF. DNA for the CDR3: TGTGCCAGCAGCTTGGGGTTAAGCGACGATACGCAGTATTTT.

V gene TRBV7-7 combines with J gene TRBJ2-2; TRBD2 is a possible D gene (5 bases). CDR3 length equals 17 residues. Looked up from germline, CDR1 is SSHAT and CDR2 is FNYEAQ (reference sequence). V gave up 4 bases and J gave up 3 bases, with 18 bases separating them. CDR3 protein: CASSSLVPGKHTGELFF. In nucleotides, the CDR3 is TGTGCCAGCAGCTCCTTGGTGCCCGGGAAACACACCGGGGAGCTGTTTTTT.

CDR3 DNA: TGTGCCAGCAGGATGACAGGGGATCAGCCCCAGCATTTT. This encodes CASRMTGDQPQHF. The chain recombines TRBV5-8 with TRBJ1-5, with 8 bases lining up with TRBD1. The CDR3 covers 13 residues. Germline V gives CDR1 SGHTS, CDR2 YDEGEE. Trimming took 5 bases from V and 5 from J; bases not matched to a gene: 3. The full variable domain, its missing parts supplied by reference TRBV5-8 and TRBJ1-5, is EAGVTQSPTHLIKTRGQQATLRCSPISGHTSVYWYQQALGLGLQFLLWYDEGEERNRGNFPPRFSGRQFPNYSSELNVNALELEDSALYLCASRMTGDQPQHFGDGTRLSIL.

Of note for this clone: A junction end diverges from the germline sequence, so it may reflect a read error. The same CDR3 is also encoded by other DNA sequences in this sample. The rearrangement joins TRBV27 to TRBJ1-1; D may be TRBD1 (5 bases). The CDR3 loop spans 16 amino acids. CDR1 is MNHEY, CDR2 SMNVEV, per germline (reference sequence). The CDR3 bases are TGTGCCAGCAGTCCCGGTGGGTGGGGGGGTGAGACTGAAGCTTTTTTT. Translating it yields CASSPGGWGGETEAFF.